Listed below are T cell receptor beta chains from one sample, sequenced in a study of healthy donors' naive CD4 and CD8 T cells. TCRdb redid the calling of the reads with MiXCR, one entry per CDR3 protein. Seen here are 150,000 to 200,000 distinct CDR3 sequences, around three quarters observed once, and the top ten hold 2% to 2.5%. Input material: naive CD4+ and CD8+ T cells sorted from blood, pooled from several donors. Receptor source: a pool of human donors in good health; the sample pools cells from several healthy donors. Each CDR3 is given with its conserved first and last residue. A D gene is named only where the DNA matches it firmly. Clone size appears in some rows only: once, few, many, or a class for an expanded clone.

D: TRBD1
V: TRBV29-1
J: TRBJ1-2
size: NA
CDR3: CSVRDRGPEGYTF
DNA: TGCAGCGTCCGGGACAGGGGGCCAGAGGGCTACACCTTC

D: TRBD1
V: TRBV28
J: TRBJ1-2
size: NA
CDR3: CAIQDDRGSGGYTF
DNA: TGTGCCATACAGGATGACAGGGGATCGGGTGGCTACACCTTC

D: NA
V: TRBV5-6
J: TRBJ2-7
size: NA
CDR3: CASSPRGFGEQYF
DNA: TGTGCCAGCAGCCCCCGCGGGTTCGGCGAGCAGTACTTC

D: TRBD1
V: TRBV10-2
J: TRBJ2-7
size: once
CDR3: CASSVRDRADEQYF
DNA: TGCGCCAGCAGTGTCCGGGACAGGGCCGACGAGCAGTACTTC

D: NA
V: TRBV11-2
J: TRBJ2-5
size: NA
CDR3: CASSLERKETQYF
DNA: TGTGCCAGCAGCTTAGAGAGAAAAGAGACCCAGTACTTC

D: NA
V: TRBV29-1
J: TRBJ2-1
size: once
CDR3: CSVRSMRTIQGDYNEQFF
DNA: TGCAGCGTGCGCTCCATGAGGACTATCCAAGGGGACTACAATGAGCAGTTCTTC

D: TRBD1
V: TRBV6-5
J: TRBJ2-5
size: NA
CDR3: CASSGRGQETQYF
DNA: TGTGCCAGCAGTGGCAGGGGGCAGGAGACCCAGTACTTC

D: NA
V: TRBV30
J: TRBJ1-5
size: NA
CDR3: CAWSPTPKLNQPQHF
DNA: TGTGCCTGGAGTCCAACCCCGAAACTAAATCAGCCCCAGCATTTT

D: NA
V: TRBV30
J: TRBJ1-2
size: NA
CDR3: CAAEWRAPSYRGYTF
DNA: TGTGCCGCCGAGTGGAGGGCCCCTTCGTATCGTGGCTACACCTTC

D: NA
V: TRBV27
J: TRBJ2-3
size: NA
CDR3: CASSLLRGSTDTQYF
DNA: TGTGCCAGCAGTTTACTCAGGGGTAGCACAGATACGCAGTATTTT

D: TRBD1
V: TRBV29-1
J: TRBJ2-5
size: once
CDR3: CSVEEGTGEGTQYF
DNA: TGCAGCGTTGAAGAGGGGACAGGAGAGGGGACCCAGTACTTC

D: NA
V: TRBV19
J: TRBJ1-1
size: NA
CDR3: CASSIDGSTEAFF
DNA: TGTGCCAGTAGTATAGACGGGAGCACTGAAGCTTTCTTT

D: NA
V: TRBV29-1
J: TRBJ1-2
size: NA
CDR3: CSVEDLAAGYGYTF
DNA: TGCAGCGTTGAAGATCTCGCTGCTGGGTATGGCTACACCTTC

D: NA
V: TRBV10-3
J: TRBJ2-5
size: NA
CDR3: CAISRTVQETQYF
DNA: TGTGCCATCAGTCGGACAGTACAAGAGACCCAGTACTTC